This TCR beta chain was documented in a study of blood T cell repertoires in COVID-19. Study information: Donors in the United States, Italy and Spain gave samples during acute or convalescent COVID-19. Nucleic acid was either cDNA or gDNA, and it came from T cells, B-cell-depleted T cells, or PBMCs.

V gave up 5 bases and J gave up 0 bases, with 9 bases separating them. Looked up from germline, CDR1 is LNHDA and CDR2 is SQIVND (reference sequence). The CDR3 consists of 14 residues. Using immunoSEQ multiplex PCR, the repertoire was profiled, and TCRdb retains in-frame clones only, with some absent. The sample consists of about 140,000 clones, more than 75% of them appearing once. The sequence came from a human donor in a cohort sampled during active COVID-19. The sequencing input was peripheral blood. The chain has TRBV19 and TRBJ2-3; D is unresolved. The CDR3 loop is CASSSLYSTDTQYF. The CDR3 DNA sequence: TGTGCCAGTAGTTCACTTTATAGCACAGATACGCAGTATTTT.